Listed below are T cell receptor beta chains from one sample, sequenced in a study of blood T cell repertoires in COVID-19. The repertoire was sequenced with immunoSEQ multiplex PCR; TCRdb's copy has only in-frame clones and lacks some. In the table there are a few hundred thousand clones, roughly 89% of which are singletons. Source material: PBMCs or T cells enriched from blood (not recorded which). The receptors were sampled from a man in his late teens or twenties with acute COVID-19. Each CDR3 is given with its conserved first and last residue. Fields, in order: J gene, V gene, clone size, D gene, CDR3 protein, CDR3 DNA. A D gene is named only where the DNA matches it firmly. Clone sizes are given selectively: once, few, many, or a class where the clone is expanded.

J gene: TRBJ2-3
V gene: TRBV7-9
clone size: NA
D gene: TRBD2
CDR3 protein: CASSPRGLAGDADTQYF
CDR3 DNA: TGTGCCAGCAGCCCTAGGGGGCTAGCGGGAGATGCAGATACGCAGTATTTT

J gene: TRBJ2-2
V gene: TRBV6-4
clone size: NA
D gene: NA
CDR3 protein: CASSGTENTGELFF
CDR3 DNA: TGTGCCAGCAGTGGGACAGAGAACACCGGGGAGCTGTTTTTT

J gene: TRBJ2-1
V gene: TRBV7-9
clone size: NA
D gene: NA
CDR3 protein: CASSVITGSGEQFF
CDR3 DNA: TGTGCCAGCAGCGTAATTACAGGGTCGGGTGAGCAGTTCTTC

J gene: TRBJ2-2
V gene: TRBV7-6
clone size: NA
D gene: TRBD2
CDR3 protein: CASKGWEGTGELFF
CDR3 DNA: TGTGCCAGTAAGGGCTGGGAGGGCACCGGGGAGCTGTTTTTT

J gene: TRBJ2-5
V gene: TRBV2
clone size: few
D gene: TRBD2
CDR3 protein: CARTDTPRTSGAVTQYF
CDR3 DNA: TGTGCCAGAACTGACACTCCTCGGACTAGCGGCGCAGTGACCCAGTACTTC

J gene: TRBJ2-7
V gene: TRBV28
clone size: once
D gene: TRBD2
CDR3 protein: CASNEGGRTYEQYF
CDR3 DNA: TGTGCCAGCAATGAAGGCGGGAGAACCTACGAGCAGTACTTC

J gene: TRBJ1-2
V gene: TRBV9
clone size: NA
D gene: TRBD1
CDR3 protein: CASSSDRGGYGYTF
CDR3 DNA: TGTGCCAGCAGCAGCGACAGGGGAGGGTATGGCTACACCTTC

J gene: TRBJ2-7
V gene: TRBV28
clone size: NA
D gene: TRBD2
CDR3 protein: CASGGEGRSYEQYF
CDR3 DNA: TGTGCCAGCGGGGGGGAGGGACGAAGCTACGAGCAGTACTTC

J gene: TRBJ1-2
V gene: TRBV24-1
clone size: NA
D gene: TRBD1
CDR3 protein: CATSDPTGTGEDGYTF
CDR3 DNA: TGTGCCACCAGTGACCCTACCGGGACAGGGGAAGATGGCTACACCTTC

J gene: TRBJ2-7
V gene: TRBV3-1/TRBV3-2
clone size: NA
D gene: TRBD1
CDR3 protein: CASSQPYRGLQYF
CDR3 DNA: TGTGCCAGCAGCCAGCCTTACAGGGGGCTTCAGTACTTC

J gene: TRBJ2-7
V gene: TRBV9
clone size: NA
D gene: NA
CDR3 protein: CASSVPRALYEQYF
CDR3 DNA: TGTGCCAGCAGCGTGCCCAGGGCACTCTACGAGCAGTACTTC

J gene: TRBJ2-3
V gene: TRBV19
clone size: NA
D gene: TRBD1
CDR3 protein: CASSLVGQGGDTQYF
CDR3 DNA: TGTGCCAGTAGTTTAGTGGGACAGGGCGGAGATACGCAGTATTTT

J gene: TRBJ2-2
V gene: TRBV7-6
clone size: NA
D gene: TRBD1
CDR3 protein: CASSLADRMNTGELFF
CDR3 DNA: TGTGCCAGCAGCCTTGCGGACAGGATGAACACCGGGGAGCTGTTTTTT

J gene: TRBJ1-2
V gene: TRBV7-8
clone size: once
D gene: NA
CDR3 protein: CASSPRTQANYGYTF
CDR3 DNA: TGTGCCAGCAGCCCACGAACACAGGCAAACTATGGCTACACCTTC